A selection of T cell receptor beta chains follows, all from one sample in a study of blood T cell repertoires in COVID-19. Libraries were prepared by immunoSEQ multiplex PCR; TCRdb keeps only in-frame clonotypes and omits some of them. The sample holds 80,000 to 100,000 clones, around 86% seen once. The sequencing sample was made of peripheral blood. The source is a man over 45 with acute or convalescent COVID-19. The CDR3 runs from the conserved cysteine through the conserved F or W. Fields, in order: CDR3 protein, CDR3 DNA, J gene, D gene, V gene, clone size. A D gene is named only where the DNA matches it firmly. Clone size appears in some rows only: once, few, many, or a class for an expanded clone.

CDR3 protein: CATAGTGGDEQYF
CDR3 DNA: TGTGCCACAGCCGGGACAGGGGGCGACGAGCAGTACTTC
J gene: TRBJ2-7
D gene: TRBD1
V gene: TRBV19
clone size: NA

CDR3 protein: CASSPLAGGGQTQYF
CDR3 DNA: TGTGCCAGCTCACCCCTTGCGGGGGGGGGACAGACCCAGTACTTC
J gene: TRBJ2-5
D gene: TRBD2
V gene: TRBV18
clone size: NA

CDR3 protein: CASSPASGRDQPQHF
CDR3 DNA: TGTGCCAGCAGCCCAGCTTCAGGGAGGGATCAGCCCCAGCATTTT
J gene: TRBJ1-5
D gene: NA
V gene: TRBV16
clone size: NA

CDR3 protein: CASSSGLSVEAKNIQYF
CDR3 DNA: TGCGCCAGCAGCTCCGGACTATCAGTAGAAGCCAAAAACATTCAGTACTTC
J gene: TRBJ2-4
D gene: NA
V gene: TRBV5-1
clone size: NA

CDR3 protein: CASSLGGRASYNSPLHF
CDR3 DNA: TGTGCCAGCAGCTTGGGAGGGAGGGCCTCCTATAATTCACCCCTCCACTTT
J gene: TRBJ1-6
D gene: NA
V gene: TRBV7-8
clone size: NA

CDR3 protein: CASSQDKVSGQLNSPLHF
CDR3 DNA: TGCGCCAGCAGCCAAGATAAGGTTTCGGGACAGCTAAATTCACCCCTCCACTTT
J gene: TRBJ1-6
D gene: TRBD1
V gene: TRBV4-1
clone size: NA

CDR3 protein: CASSGGTGAMLSNQPQHF
CDR3 DNA: TGTGCCAGTAGTGGGGGGACAGGGGCCATGCTTTCCAATCAGCCCCAGCATTTT
J gene: TRBJ1-5
D gene: TRBD1
V gene: TRBV19
clone size: NA

CDR3 protein: CATYSGRPTGGYTF
CDR3 DNA: TGTGCCACATATAGCGGACGGCCCACTGGTGGCTACACCTTC
J gene: TRBJ1-2
D gene: NA
V gene: TRBV6-5
clone size: NA

CDR3 protein: CASSQDRSEQFF
CDR3 DNA: TGTGCCAGCAGCCAAGACCGTTCTGAGCAGTTCTTC
J gene: TRBJ2-1
D gene: NA
V gene: TRBV4-2
clone size: NA

CDR3 protein: CASSPGTSGSNEQFF
CDR3 DNA: TGCGCCAGCAGCCCCGGGACTAGCGGGAGTAATGAGCAGTTCTTC
J gene: TRBJ2-1
D gene: TRBD2
V gene: TRBV5-1
clone size: NA

CDR3 protein: CASGLMGTGYPRVTEAFF
CDR3 DNA: TGTGCTAGTGGCCTTATGGGCACAGGCTATCCCAGGGTGACTGAAGCTTTCTTT
J gene: TRBJ1-1
D gene: NA
V gene: TRBV12-5
clone size: NA

CDR3 protein: CSAKMGQGLYYEQYF
CDR3 DNA: TGCAGCGCAAAAATGGGACAGGGGCTTTACTACGAGCAGTACTTC
J gene: TRBJ2-7
D gene: TRBD1
V gene: TRBV29-1
clone size: NA

CDR3 protein: CASHRVPYEQYF
CDR3 DNA: TGTGCCAGCCACCGGGTTCCCTACGAGCAGTACTTC
J gene: TRBJ2-7
D gene: NA
V gene: TRBV21-1
clone size: NA

CDR3 protein: CASSLNTGVETQYF
CDR3 DNA: TGTGCCAGCTCACTAAATACAGGGGTAGAGACCCAGTACTTC
J gene: TRBJ2-5
D gene: TRBD1
V gene: TRBV18
clone size: once

CDR3 protein: CATSTAGRDGYTF
CDR3 DNA: TGTGCCACCAGTACAGCAGGGAGGGATGGCTACACCTTC
J gene: TRBJ1-2
D gene: NA
V gene: TRBV24-1
clone size: NA

CDR3 protein: CSVVGAQGATEAFF
CDR3 DNA: TGCAGCGTTGTTGGGGCGCAGGGGGCGACTGAAGCTTTCTTT
J gene: TRBJ1-1
D gene: TRBD1
V gene: TRBV29-1
clone size: once

CDR3 protein: CASSEDILVTPEAFF
CDR3 DNA: TGTGCCAGTTCGGAGGATATTTTGGTTACCCCTGAAGCTTTCTTT
J gene: TRBJ1-1
D gene: NA
V gene: TRBV28
clone size: NA

CDR3 protein: CASSQNRGDNEKLFF
CDR3 DNA: TGTGCCAGCTCACAAAACAGGGGAGATAATGAAAAACTGTTTTTT
J gene: TRBJ1-4
D gene: TRBD1
V gene: TRBV18
clone size: NA

CDR3 protein: CASSIYGTSGKPEQFF
CDR3 DNA: TGTGCCAGTAGTATCTACGGGACTAGCGGGAAGCCTGAGCAGTTCTTC
J gene: TRBJ2-1
D gene: TRBD2
V gene: TRBV19
clone size: NA

CDR3 protein: CASTLSHLRGMAGELFF
CDR3 DNA: TGCGCCAGCACCCTCTCACATTTACGAGGGATGGCCGGGGAGCTGTTTTTT
J gene: TRBJ2-2
D gene: NA
V gene: TRBV5-1
clone size: NA

CDR3 protein: CASSSISRGRTNYGYTF
CDR3 DNA: TGTGCCAGCAGCTCTATATCCAGGGGGCGAACGAACTATGGCTACACCTTC
J gene: TRBJ1-2
D gene: TRBD1
V gene: TRBV7-8
clone size: NA

CDR3 protein: CASSPRTSGTYNEQFF
CDR3 DNA: TGTGCCAGCTCCCCAAGGACTAGCGGTACCTACAATGAGCAGTTCTTC
J gene: TRBJ2-1
D gene: TRBD2
V gene: TRBV18
clone size: few

CDR3 protein: CASRPVQGWTYGYTF
CDR3 DNA: TGTGCCAGTCGCCCGGTCCAGGGGTGGACCTATGGCTACACCTTC
J gene: TRBJ1-2
D gene: NA
V gene: TRBV19
clone size: NA

CDR3 protein: CASSIVPGDYQPQHF
CDR3 DNA: TGTGCCAGTAGTATAGTACCAGGGGATTATCAGCCCCAGCATTTT
J gene: TRBJ1-5
D gene: NA
V gene: TRBV19
clone size: NA

CDR3 protein: CASSWTGMNTEAFF
CDR3 DNA: TGTGCCAGCAGTTGGACAGGGATGAACACTGAAGCTTTCTTT
J gene: TRBJ1-1
D gene: TRBD1
V gene: TRBV6-6
clone size: NA

CDR3 protein: CASSYGTGNQPQHF
CDR3 DNA: TGTGCCAGCAGCTATGGGACAGGGAATCAGCCCCAGCATTTT
J gene: TRBJ1-5
D gene: TRBD1
V gene: TRBV5-5
clone size: NA

CDR3 protein: CASSLGPGDEQYF
CDR3 DNA: TGTGCTAGCAGCTTAGGGCCCGGGGACGAGCAGTACTTC
J gene: TRBJ2-7
D gene: NA
V gene: TRBV7-7
clone size: once

CDR3 protein: CASSIGGVGQPQHF
CDR3 DNA: TGTGCCAGTAGTATCGGGGGGGTTGGTCAGCCCCAGCATTTT
J gene: TRBJ1-5
D gene: NA
V gene: TRBV19
clone size: NA

CDR3 protein: CATSGGSVAEKGASYGYTF
CDR3 DNA: TGTGCCACCAGTGGTGGGTCAGTGGCGGAAAAGGGGGCTAGCTATGGCTACACCTTC
J gene: TRBJ1-2
D gene: TRBD1
V gene: TRBV24-1
clone size: NA

CDR3 protein: CASSDGAGKEQYF
CDR3 DNA: TGTGCCAGCAGTGACGGAGCAGGGAAAGAGCAGTACTTC
J gene: TRBJ2-7
D gene: NA
V gene: TRBV6-1
clone size: NA

CDR3 protein: CASSPSDGDTQYF
CDR3 DNA: TGTGCCAGCAGCCCGAGTGATGGAGATACGCAGTATTTT
J gene: TRBJ2-3
D gene: NA
V gene: TRBV7-3
clone size: NA

CDR3 protein: CASRNLGLSSYNEQFF
CDR3 DNA: TGTGCCAGCAGGAACCTGGGGCTAAGCTCCTACAATGAGCAGTTCTTC
J gene: TRBJ2-1
D gene: NA
V gene: TRBV6-6
clone size: NA

CDR3 protein: CASSYRGQGLNSPLHF
CDR3 DNA: TGTGCCAGCAGTTACCGAGGACAGGGTCTTAATTCACCCCTCCACTTT
J gene: TRBJ1-6
D gene: TRBD1
V gene: TRBV27
clone size: NA

CDR3 protein: CASSLRGQTNEKLFF
CDR3 DNA: TGTGCCAGCAGCTTAAGGGGCCAGACTAATGAAAAACTGTTTTTT
J gene: TRBJ1-4
D gene: NA
V gene: TRBV11-2
clone size: NA

CDR3 protein: CASSVQGRTEAFF
CDR3 DNA: TGCGCCAGCAGCGTGCAGGGGCGGACTGAAGCTTTCTTT
J gene: TRBJ1-1
D gene: NA
V gene: TRBV5-1
clone size: NA

CDR3 protein: CASSKDRGQTEAFF
CDR3 DNA: TGTGCCAGCAGCAAGGACAGGGGGCAAACTGAAGCTTTCTTT
J gene: TRBJ1-1
D gene: NA
V gene: TRBV21-1
clone size: NA